These 16 T cell receptor beta chains originate from one sample sequenced in a study of T cells in Graves' hyperthyroidism and ophthalmopathy. It was RNA transcripts that yielded the amplified TCR beta CDR3 regions. An initial round of RT-PCR targeting the TCR CDR3 relied on the HTBI primer set. TCRdb processed the multiplex PCR reads anew with MiXCR; each CDR3 protein has one entry. The sample has under 550,000 distinct CDR3 sequences; just under 20% are singletons. Sequencing input: blood. These receptors all stem from a man aged 35-49 years with Graves' ophthalmopathy.

This clonotype was seen a handful of times. The chain joins TRBV6-1 to TRBJ1-2, with D tentatively TRBD1 (6 bases). Germline values: CDR1 MNHNS, CDR2 SASEGT. Deletions cut 6 bases from V and 6 bases from J, with 14 bases between. The CDR3 contains 13 residues. The CDR3 region has the DNA TGTGCCAGCAGCCCCTCAGGGGTGCATGGCTACACCTTC. It codes for CASSPSGVHGYTF.

This clonotype was observed a few times. This sequence joins TRBV5-1 and TRBJ1-3, with 7 bases lining up with TRBD1. CDR1 and CDR2 from the germline V gene are SGHRS and YFSETQ. The CDR3 has 15 amino acids. J lost 4 bases, V lost 4 bases, and 8 bases had no gene match. CDR3 residues: CASSLLGQSGNTIYF. CDR3 in DNA: TGCGCCAGCAGCCTTTTGGGACAGTCCGGAAACACCATATATTTT.

This clonotype was counted between two and nine times. The V call is TRBV20-1, the J call TRBJ1-3; D remains ambiguous. Germline values: CDR1 DFQATT, CDR2 SNEGSKA (reference sequence). Trimming stripped 3 bases from V and 0 bases from J, with 9 bases between. The CDR3 is made up of 14 amino acids. CDR3 region: CSARGLTSGNTIYF. The CDR3 DNA is TGCAGTGCTAGGGGTCTGACCTCTGGAAACACCATATATTTT.

The chain has TRBV5-1 and TRBJ1-3; unclear D gene. V lost 3 bases and J lost 4, with 11 bases in between. The CDR3 is 14 residues long. Germline V CDR1 and CDR2: SGHRS, YFSETQ. The CDR3 DNA is TGCGCCAGCAGCTCCGAGGCAGGAGGAAACACCATATATTTT. Translation: CASSSEAGGNTIYF. The complete variable domain, with remaining parts taken from reference TRBV5-1 and TRBJ1-3, reads KAGVTQTPRYLIKTRGQQVTLSCSPISGHRSVSWYQQTPGQGLQFLFEYFSETQRNKGNFPGRFSGRQFSNSRSEMNVSTLELGDSALYLCASSSEAGGNTIYFGEGSWLTVV.

This rearrangement joins TRBV12-3 or TRBV12-4 to TRBJ1-2; D remains ambiguous. CDR3 length: 11 amino acids. The ends were cut back, 1 base at V and 13 bases at J, with 10 bases in the middle. CDR3 in DNA: TGTGCCAGCAGTTTAGACAGTTCTAGCACCTTC. Its translation is CASSLDSSSTF.

The gene calls are TRBV5-1 and TRBJ1-6; perhaps TRBD1 as D (5 bases). Deletions cut 4 bases from V and 7 bases from J, with 18 bases between. The length of the CDR3 is 16 residues. Germline CDR1 SGHRS, CDR2 YFSETQ. CDR3 region: CASSLDGAGRNSPLHF. CDR3 bases: TGCGCCAGCAGCCTGGATGGGGCAGGGAGGAATTCACCCCTCCACTTT.

The chain employs TRBV12-3 or TRBV12-4 and TRBJ2-5; D might be TRBD1 or TRBD2, each matching 5 bases. The CDR3 has 14 amino acids. Trimming pared 6 bases from V and 4 bases from J, leaving 15 bases between. The CDR3, as DNA: TGTGCCAGCAGACCTCTCGGGACCTCAGAGACCCAGTACTTC. This gives the protein CASRPLGTSETQYF.

This clonotype has a handful of counts. The chain joins TRBV6-1 to TRBJ1-1; the D is unclear. V lost 11 bases and J lost 3, with 13 bases in between. Per germline, CDR1 MNHNS and CDR2 SASEGT. There are 12 residues in the CDR3. The CDR3 coding sequence is TGTGCCGTACATCGCGGGGACACTGAAGCTTTCTTT. Protein sequence: CAVHRGDTEAFF.

This clonotype has ten or more counts. The chain recombines TRBV3-1 with TRBJ1-2; D not certain. Germline-derived CDR1 and CDR2 are LGHDT and YNNKEL (reference sequence). Trimming took off 1 base at V and 8 bases at J, with 8 bases between the two ends. The CDR3 extends over 12 amino acids. CDR3: CASSQGPWGYTF. In nucleotides, the CDR3 is TGTGCCAGCAGCCAAGGACCTTGGGGCTACACCTTC.

The V and J genes are TRBV19 and TRBJ2-1, with D perhaps matching TRBD1 (6 bases). V was trimmed by 3 bases and J by 7 bases, leaving 13 bases between them. The V gene's germline CDR1 is LNHDA and CDR2 SQIVND (reference sequence). The CDR3 totals 14 residues. The CDR3 here is CASSISQGSNEQFF. As DNA, the CDR3 is TGTGCCAGTAGTATTTCTCAGGGGAGTAATGAGCAGTTCTTC.

A remark on this clonotype: Since a much larger clone is just one base distant, this may be a read error. The V gene is TRBV2, the J gene TRBJ2-1; 14 positions match TRBD2. This CDR3 contains 17 residues. Germline loops: CDR1 SNHLY, CDR2 FYNNEI. Trimming took 5 bases from V and 8 from J; bases not matched to a gene: 11. CDR3 amino acids: CASSYPGTSGRGHEQFF. The DNA of the CDR3 is TGTGCCAGCAGTTACCCCGGGACTAGCGGGAGAGGGCATGAGCAGTTCTTC.

This clonotype was found a few times. V gene TRBV24-1 combines with J gene TRBJ1-1, with a weak D call TRBD1 (6 bases). Per the germline V gene, CDR1 is KGHDR and CDR2 is SFDVKD. V was cut by 4 bases and J by 8 bases, with 10 bases left in between. This CDR3 contains 12 residues. This CDR3 is CATSDWTDEAFF. CDR3 DNA sequence: TGTGCCACCAGTGACTGGACAGACGAAGCTTTCTTT.

This chain connects TRBV30 to TRBJ2-3; no firm D call. Trimming took off 0 bases at V and 4 bases at J, with 5 bases between the two ends. Germline lookup yields CDR1 GTSNPN and CDR2 SVGIG (reference sequence). CDR3 length: 12 amino acids. CDR3 protein: CAWSVLADTQYF. CDR3 DNA: TGTGCCTGGAGTGTATTAGCAGATACGCAGTATTTT.

As to this clonotype: A much larger clone differs from this one at a single base, so this may be a read error. The J gene is TRBJ2-5, the V gene TRBV6-1; D is ambiguous. Germline-derived CDR1 and CDR2 are MNHNS and SASEGT. Trimming removed 8 bases from V and 5 bases from J, with 18 bases in between. This CDR3 comprises 14 residues. The CDR3, as DNA: TGTGCCAGCGCCCACCAGTGGGAAGGGGAGACCCAGTACTTC. This sequence encodes CASAHQWEGETQYF.

This clonotype has a count of ten or more. The genes are TRBV30 and TRBJ1-2; D unclear. CDR3 length: 13 residues. Germline assignment: CDR1 GTSNPN and CDR2 SVGIG (reference sequence). V was clipped by 2 bases and J by 1 base, with 8 bases between them. The CDR3 is CAWSTQFNYGYTF. CDR3 bases: TGTGCCTGGAGTACCCAGTTTAACTATGGCTACACCTTC.

This clonotype was observed a handful of times. This rearrangement joins TRBV10-3 to TRBJ1-2; D is perhaps TRBD1 (5 bases). V lost 6 bases to trimming and J lost 8 bases, with 10 bases between them. Germline values: CDR1 ENHRY, CDR2 SYGVKD. The CDR3 runs 11 residues. Here the CDR3 reads CAISRGTGYTF. CDR3 bases: TGTGCCATCAGCCGGGGGACGGGCTACACCTTC.